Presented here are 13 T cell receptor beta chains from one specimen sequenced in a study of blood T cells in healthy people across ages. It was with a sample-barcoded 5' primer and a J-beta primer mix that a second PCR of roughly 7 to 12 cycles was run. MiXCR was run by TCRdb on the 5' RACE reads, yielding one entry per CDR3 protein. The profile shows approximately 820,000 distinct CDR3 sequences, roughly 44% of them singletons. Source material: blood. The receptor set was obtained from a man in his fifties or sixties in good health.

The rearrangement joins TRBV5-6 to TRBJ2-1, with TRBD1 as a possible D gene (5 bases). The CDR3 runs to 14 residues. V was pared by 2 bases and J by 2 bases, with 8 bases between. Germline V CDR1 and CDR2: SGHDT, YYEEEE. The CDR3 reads CASSFWGTYNEQFF. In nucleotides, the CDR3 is TGTGCCAGCAGCTTTTGGGGCACCTACAATGAGCAGTTCTTC.

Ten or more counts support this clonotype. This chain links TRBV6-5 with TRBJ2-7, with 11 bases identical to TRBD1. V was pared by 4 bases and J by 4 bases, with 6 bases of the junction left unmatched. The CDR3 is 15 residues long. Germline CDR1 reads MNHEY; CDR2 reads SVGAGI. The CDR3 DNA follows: TGTGCCAGCAGTTCACCGGGACAGGGGGTGTACGAGCAGTACTTC. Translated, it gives CASSSPGQGVYEQYF.

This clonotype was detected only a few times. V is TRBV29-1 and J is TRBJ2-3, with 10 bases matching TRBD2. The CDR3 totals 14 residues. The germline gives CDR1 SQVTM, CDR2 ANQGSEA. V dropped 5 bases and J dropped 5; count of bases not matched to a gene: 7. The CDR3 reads CSVPSLAGLDTQYF. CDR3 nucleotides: TGCAGCGTTCCCTCACTAGCGGGGTTAGATACGCAGTATTTT.

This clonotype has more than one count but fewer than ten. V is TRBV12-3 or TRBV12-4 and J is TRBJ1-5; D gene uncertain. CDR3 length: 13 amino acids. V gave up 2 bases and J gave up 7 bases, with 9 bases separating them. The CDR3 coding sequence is TGTGCCAGCAGTTTAAGTCATAGCCAGCCCCAGCATTTT. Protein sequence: CASSLSHSQPQHF.

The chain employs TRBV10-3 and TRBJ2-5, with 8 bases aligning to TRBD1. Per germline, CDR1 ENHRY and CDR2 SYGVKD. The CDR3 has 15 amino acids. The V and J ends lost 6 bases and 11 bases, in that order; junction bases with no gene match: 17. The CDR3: CAISPSGGQGRQQYF. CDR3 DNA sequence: TGTGCCATCAGCCCCTCCGGTGGACAGGGCAGGCAGCAGTACTTC.

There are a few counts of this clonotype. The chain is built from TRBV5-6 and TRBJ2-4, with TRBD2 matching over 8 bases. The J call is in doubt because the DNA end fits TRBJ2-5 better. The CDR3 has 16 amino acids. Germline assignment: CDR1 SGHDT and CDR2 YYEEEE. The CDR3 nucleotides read TGTGCCAGCAGCTTGTTGGAAGCGGGAGTGGAAGAGACCCAGTACTTC. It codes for CASSLLEAGVEETQYF.

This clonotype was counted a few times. The CDR3 DNA follows: TGTGCCTGGAGTGAGGGTTCCTACAATGAGCAGTTCTTC. This translates into CAWSEGSYNEQFF. This rearrangement joins TRBV30 to TRBJ2-1; D is uncertain. The CDR3 runs 13 residues. V lost 1 base and J 1 base, leaving 5 bases between the germline ends. Germline-derived CDR1 and CDR2 are GTSNPN and SVGIG (reference sequence).

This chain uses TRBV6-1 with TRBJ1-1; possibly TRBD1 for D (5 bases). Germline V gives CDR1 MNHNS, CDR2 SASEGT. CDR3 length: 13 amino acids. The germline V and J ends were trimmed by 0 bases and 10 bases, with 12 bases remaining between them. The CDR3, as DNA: TGTGCCAGCAGTGAAGCCCCAGGGTTCGGAGCTTTCTTT. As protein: CASSEAPGFGAFF.

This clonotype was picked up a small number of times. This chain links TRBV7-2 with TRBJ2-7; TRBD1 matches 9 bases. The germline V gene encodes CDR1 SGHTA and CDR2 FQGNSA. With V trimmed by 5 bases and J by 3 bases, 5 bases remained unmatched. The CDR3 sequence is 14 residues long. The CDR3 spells CASSRTGANYEQYF. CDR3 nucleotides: TGTGCCAGCAGCCGGACAGGGGCCAACTACGAGCAGTACTTC.

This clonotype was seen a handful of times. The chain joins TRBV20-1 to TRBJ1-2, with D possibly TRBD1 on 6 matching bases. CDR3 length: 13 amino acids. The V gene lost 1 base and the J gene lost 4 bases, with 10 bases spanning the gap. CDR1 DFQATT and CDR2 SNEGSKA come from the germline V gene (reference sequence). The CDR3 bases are TGCAGTGCTAGAGCCGACAGGCGCTATGGCTACACCTTC. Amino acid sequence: CSARADRRYGYTF.

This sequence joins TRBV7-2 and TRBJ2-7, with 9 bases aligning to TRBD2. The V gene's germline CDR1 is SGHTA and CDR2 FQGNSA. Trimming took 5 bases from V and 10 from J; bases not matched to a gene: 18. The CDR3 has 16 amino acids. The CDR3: CASSQRAGGIKNTQYF. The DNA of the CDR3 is TGTGCCAGCAGCCAGAGAGCGGGGGGAATCAAAAACACTCAGTACTTC.

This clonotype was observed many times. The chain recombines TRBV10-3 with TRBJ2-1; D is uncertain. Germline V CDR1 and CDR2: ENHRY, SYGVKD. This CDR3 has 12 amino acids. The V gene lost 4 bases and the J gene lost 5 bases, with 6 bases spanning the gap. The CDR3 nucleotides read TGTGCCATCAGTGGGTGGGACAATGAGCAGTTCTTC. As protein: CAISGWDNEQFF.

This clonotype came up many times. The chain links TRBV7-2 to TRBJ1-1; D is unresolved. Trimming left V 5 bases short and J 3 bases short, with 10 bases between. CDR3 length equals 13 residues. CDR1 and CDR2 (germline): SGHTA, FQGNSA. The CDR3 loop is CASSVLWDTEAFF. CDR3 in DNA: TGTGCCAGCAGCGTGCTCTGGGACACTGAAGCTTTCTTT.